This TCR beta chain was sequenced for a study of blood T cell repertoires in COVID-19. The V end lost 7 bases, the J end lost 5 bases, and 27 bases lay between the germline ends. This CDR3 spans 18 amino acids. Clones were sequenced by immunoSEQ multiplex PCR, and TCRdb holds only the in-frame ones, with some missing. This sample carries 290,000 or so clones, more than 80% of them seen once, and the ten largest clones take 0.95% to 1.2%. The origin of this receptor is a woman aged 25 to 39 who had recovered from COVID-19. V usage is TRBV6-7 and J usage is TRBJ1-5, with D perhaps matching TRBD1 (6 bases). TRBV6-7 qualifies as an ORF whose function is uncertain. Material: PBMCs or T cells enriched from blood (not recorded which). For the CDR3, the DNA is TGTGCCAGCATCAGGGGTCAGCAGGCCCTAGGGGGGGATCAGCCCCAGCATTTT. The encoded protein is CASIRGQQALGGDQPQHF.